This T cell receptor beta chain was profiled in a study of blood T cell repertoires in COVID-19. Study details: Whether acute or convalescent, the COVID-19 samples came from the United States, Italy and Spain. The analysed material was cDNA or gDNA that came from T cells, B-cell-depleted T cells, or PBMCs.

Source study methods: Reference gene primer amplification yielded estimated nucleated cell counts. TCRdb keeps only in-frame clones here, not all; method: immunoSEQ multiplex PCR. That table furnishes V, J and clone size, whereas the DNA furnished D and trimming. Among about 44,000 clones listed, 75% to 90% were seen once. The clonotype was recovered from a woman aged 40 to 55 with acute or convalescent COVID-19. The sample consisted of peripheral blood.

CDR3: CASRGSSRWYGYTF. CDR3 coding DNA: TGTGCCAGCAGGGGGAGCTCGAGATGGTATGGCTACACCTTC. V and J are TRBV3-1 (or the pseudogene TRBV3-2) and TRBJ1-2; D is undetermined. The CDR3 runs to 14 residues. V was shortened by 6 bases and J by 5 bases, with 16 bases between the two germline ends. The germline V gene has CDR1 LGHDT and CDR2 YNNKEL (reference sequence).